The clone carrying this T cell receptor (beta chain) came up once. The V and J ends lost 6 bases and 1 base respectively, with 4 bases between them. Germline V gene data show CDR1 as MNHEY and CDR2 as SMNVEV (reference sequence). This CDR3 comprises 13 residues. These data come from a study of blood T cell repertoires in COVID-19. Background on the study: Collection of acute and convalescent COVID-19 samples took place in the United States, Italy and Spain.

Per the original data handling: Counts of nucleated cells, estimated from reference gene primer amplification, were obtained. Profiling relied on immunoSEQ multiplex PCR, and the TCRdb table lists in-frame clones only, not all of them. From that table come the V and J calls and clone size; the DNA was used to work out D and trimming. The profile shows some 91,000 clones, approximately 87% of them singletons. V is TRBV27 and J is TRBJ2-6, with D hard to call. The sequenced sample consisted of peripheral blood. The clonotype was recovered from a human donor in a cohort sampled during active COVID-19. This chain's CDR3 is CASSFSGANVLTF. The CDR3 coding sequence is TGTGCCAGCAGCTTTTCTGGGGCCAACGTCCTGACTTTC. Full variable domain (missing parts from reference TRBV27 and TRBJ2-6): EAQVTQNPRYLITVTGKKLTVTCSQNMNHEYMSWYRQDPGLGLRQIYYSMNVEVTDKGDVPEGYKVSRKEKRNFPLILESPSPNQTSLYFCASSFSGANVLTFGAGSRLTVL.